The clone carrying this T cell receptor (beta chain) was found a few times. Its antigen is as yet unknown. Healthy Caucasians were all of the donors. TCRdb re-called the 5' RACE reads through MiXCR, storing one row per CDR3 protein. The table has hundreds of thousands of distinct CDR3 sequences, over 9% seen once. This sample was taken from a study of identical twins. Regarding the study as a whole: There was more out-of-frame TCR alpha sharing in monozygotic twins than models estimated. Not following the same donors, the study drew its conclusions from cross-sectional statistical analysis.

These sequences were also reported in another study, on yellow fever vaccine responses in identical twins.

The clonotype comes from a woman aged 18-29 years in good health. Sequencing was performed on PBMCs.

CDR3 sequence reads: CASSYKTGMNTEAFF. CDR3 DNA: TGTGCCAGCAGCTATAAGACAGGGATGAACACTGAAGCTTTCTTT. The V gene is TRBV11-2, the J gene TRBJ1-1, with 7 positions matching TRBD1. With 4 bases clipped from V and 0 bases from J, the junction kept 5 bases outside the gene matches. Germline V gene data show CDR1 as SGHAT and CDR2 as FQNNGV. The CDR3 has 15 residues.